One sample yielded the 30 T cell receptor beta chains listed below, sequenced in a study of regulatory T cells in long-lasting Graves disease. Construction of TCR beta libraries relied on iRepertoire HTBI primers and on Arm-PCR targeting CDR3 regions. TCRdb reprocessed the multiplex PCR reads via MiXCR and lists one record per CDR3 protein. The data contain approximately 470,000 distinct CDR3 sequences, around 16% of them singletons. The time point is: newly diagnosed GD, antithyroid drugs for less than 3 months. With RNA extracted from PBMCs as input, the TCR library was made. These data were also reused for a study on T cells in Graves' hyperthyroidism and ophthalmopathy.

The starting material was peripheral blood mononuclear cells (PBMCs), obtained at new diagnosis, from a patient treated with antithyroid drugs. The receptor source for this set is a man aged 40-49 years with Graves disease.

This clonotype was detected a few times. This may arise from a read error, as a much more abundant clone is one base away. The rearrangement uses TRBV2 and TRBJ1-1, with TRBD1 matching 9 bases. This CDR3 is 15 amino acids long. Per germline, CDR1 SNHLY and CDR2 FYNNEI. The CDR3 reads CASRPQGARNTEASF. CDR3 sequence (DNA): TGTGCCAGCAGGCCACAGGGGGCGCGGAACACTGAAGCTTCCTTT.

This clonotype has just a few counts. The rearrangement joins TRBV18 to TRBJ1-4; TRBD1 matches 7 bases. CDR3 length equals 16 residues. Germline lookup yields CDR1 KGHSH and CDR2 LQKENI. The trim removed 4 bases at V and 8 bases at J, leaving 13 bases unmatched. DNA of the CDR3: TGTGCCAGCTCACAACGCAACAGGGGTGGATCGGAAAAACTGTTTTTT. Protein sequence: CASSQRNRGGSEKLFF.

The chain links TRBV3-1 to TRBJ1-2; D uncertain. Between the trimmed V and J ends, which lost 8 bases and 4 bases, there was a span of 11 bases. This CDR3 is 12 amino acids long. CDR1 LGHDT and CDR2 YNNKEL come from the germline V gene (reference sequence). The CDR3 loop is CASDQGPYGYTF. The DNA for the CDR3 is TGTGCCAGCGACCAAGGCCCCTATGGCTACACCTTC.

In its sample, this clonotype was seen many times. This chain uses TRBV2 with TRBJ1-3; no firm D call. The ends were cut back, 8 bases at V and 0 bases at J, with 17 bases in the middle. CDR3 length: 16 residues. Germline V gene sequence: CDR1 SNHLY, CDR2 FYNNEI. CDR3 residues: CASLAGVTHSGNTIYF. CDR3 in DNA: TGTGCCAGCCTAGCCGGGGTGACCCACTCTGGAAACACCATATATTTT.

In this sample, this clonotype turned up many times. This chain joins TRBV7-8 and TRBJ1-1, with 8 bases that match TRBD1. J was trimmed by 7 bases and V by 5 bases; bases with no gene match: 15. CDR1 SGHVS and CDR2 FQNEAQ come from the germline V gene. The CDR3 consists of 16 residues. The CDR3 sequence is CASSGPRRDRSYEAFF. The CDR3 nucleotides are TGTGCCAGCAGCGGCCCCCGGCGGGACAGGTCCTATGAAGCTTTCTTT.

This clonotype was observed at least ten times. The chain has TRBV3-1 and TRBJ1-3; D is unclear. The CDR3 length is 15 residues. Per the germline V gene, CDR1 is LGHDT and CDR2 is YNNKEL (reference sequence). V was trimmed by 1 base and J by 9 bases, leaving 16 bases between them. The DNA for the CDR3 is TGTGCCAGCAGCCAAGCGGCCTTGACCCGGGGCACCATATATTTT. Protein sequence: CASSQAALTRGTIYF.

This clonotype was observed a handful of times. The DNA for the CDR3 is TGCGCCAGCAGCTTGGTCGGGCGGAACGGCGATGAGCAGTTCTTC. It is translated as CASSLVGRNGDEQFF. The V and J genes are TRBV5-1 and TRBJ2-1; D gene unclear. Trimming removed 0 bases at V and 8 bases at J, with 15 bases between. There are 15 residues in the CDR3. Germline V gene lookup returns CDR1 SGHRS and CDR2 YFSETQ.

The table lists this clonotype with many counts. The chain has TRBV7-9 and TRBJ2-2, with D unresolved. The CDR3 is 13 residues long. Germline CDR1 is SEHNR and CDR2 is FQNEAQ (reference sequence). Deletions cut 5 bases from V and 6 bases from J, with 10 bases between. The CDR3 sequence: CASSPPSAGELFF. CDR3 coding DNA: TGTGCCAGCAGCCCCCCTAGTGCCGGGGAGCTGTTTTTT.

This clonotype was counted at least ten times. The chain is built from TRBV6-2 or TRBV6-3 and TRBJ2-7; 10 bases map to TRBD2. Germline-derived CDR1 and CDR2 are MNHEY and SVGEGT. The CDR3 totals 16 residues. V lost 0 bases and J lost 5; bases outside the gene matches: 7. CDR3 sequence (DNA): TGTGCCAGCAGTTACTCGAGGTCTAGCGGGAGCCACGAGCAGTACTTC. Protein sequence: CASSYSRSSGSHEQYF.

This clonotype was recorded many times. The V gene is TRBV14, the J gene TRBJ2-1; possibly TRBD1 for D (6 bases). Between the trimmed V and J ends, which lost 4 bases and 2 bases, there was a span of 12 bases. Germline V lookup: CDR1 SGHDN, CDR2 FVKESK. The CDR3 has 15 residues. CDR3 sequence: CASSRMGQTYNEQFF. CDR3 sequence (DNA): TGTGCCAGCAGCCGAATGGGACAAACCTACAATGAGCAGTTCTTC.

This clonotype occurred many times. This chain joins TRBV7-9 and TRBJ2-7; 9 bases match TRBD1. The junction had 11 bases not matched to a gene; V was cut back by 3 bases and J by 5 bases. The CDR3 contains 16 residues. The germline gives CDR1 SEHNR, CDR2 FQNEAQ (reference sequence). The CDR3, as DNA: TGTGCCAGCAGCTTGGCGGTGGGGGGACAGGGCGACGAGCAGTACTTC. Its protein is CASSLAVGGQGDEQYF.

In this sample, this clonotype turned up many times. V gene TRBV27 combines with J gene TRBJ2-7; 10 nucleotides match TRBD1. Germline V lookup: CDR1 MNHEY, CDR2 SMNVEV (reference sequence). Trimming at V came to 6 bases and at J to 3 bases, leaving 5 bases not matched to a gene. CDR3 length: 14 amino acids. CDR3 nucleotide sequence: TGTGCCAGCAGCAGGACAGGGGGTTTCTACGAGCAGTACTTC. Translation gives CASSRTGGFYEQYF.

CDR3 coding DNA: TGTGCCAGCAGGGCCGGGTCAGCCAGCCATGAGCAGTTCTTC. Translating gives CASRAGSASHEQFF. The chain has TRBV2 and TRBJ2-1; D unclear. The CDR3 consists of 14 residues. Deletions cut 6 bases from V and 8 bases from J, with 17 bases between. The germline CDR1 and CDR2 sequences are SNHLY and FYNNEI.

At least ten counts were recorded for this clonotype. The J gene is TRBJ2-1, the V gene TRBV3-1, with D hard to call. Trimming removed 5 bases at V and 9 bases at J, with 8 bases between. Germline V gene sequence: CDR1 LGHDT, CDR2 YNNKEL (reference sequence). The CDR3 extends over 11 amino acids. CDR3 in DNA: TGTGCCAGCAGCTTCAGCTCTGAGCAGTTCTTC. Its protein is CASSFSSEQFF.

The V and J genes are TRBV7-2 and TRBJ2-7; 8 positions match TRBD1. Germline assignment: CDR1 SGHTA and CDR2 FQGNSA. The CDR3 runs 15 residues. V was clipped by 5 bases and J by 4 bases; unmatched bases: 10. CDR3 protein: CASSRLRDRRYEQYF. In DNA form, the CDR3 reads TGTGCCAGCAGCCGCTTGCGGGACAGGCGATACGAGCAGTACTTC.

This clonotype was detected many times. J is TRBJ2-7 and V is TRBV12-3 or TRBV12-4; D possibly corresponds to TRBD1 (5 bases). This CDR3 contains 13 residues. V lost 5 bases to trimming and J lost 7 bases, with 15 bases between them. DNA of the CDR3: TGTGCCAGCAGTAAGGACACAGGAATGGAGCAGTACTTC. This gives the protein CASSKDTGMEQYF.

This clonotype was seen more than once but under ten times. One end of the junction varies from germline; a read error may be responsible. The chain combines TRBV20-1 with TRBJ1-5; D is unresolved. Germline CDR1 DFQATT, CDR2 SNEGSKA (reference sequence). The CDR3 contains 13 residues. CDR3 sequence reads: CSVRSGSNQPQHF. In DNA form, the CDR3 reads TGCAGTGTTAGATCGGGTAGCAATCAGCCCCAGCATTTT.

V gene TRBV4-1 combines with J gene TRBJ2-1; TRBD1 or TRBD2 may be the D gene (5 bases each). Germline CDR1 reads MGHRA; CDR2 reads YSYEKL. Trimming stripped 7 bases from V and 6 bases from J, with 13 bases between. The CDR3 contains 13 residues. The CDR3 DNA reads TGCGCCAGCACTGCTGAGGGGCGCAATGAGCAGTTCTTC. Translating gives CASTAEGRNEQFF.

This clonotype turned up a few times. This chain connects TRBV6-1 to TRBJ1-1; D is unclear. The CDR3 has 14 residues. The V end lost 6 bases, the J end lost 1 base, and 12 bases lay between the germline ends. Germline-derived CDR1 and CDR2 are MNHNS and SASEGT. The chain's CDR3 is CASSDPTPNTEAFF. DNA of the CDR3: TGTGCCAGCAGCGACCCGACACCGAACACTGAAGCTTTCTTT.

This clonotype was detected ten times or more. The chain recombines TRBV28 with TRBJ1-6; D ambiguous. V lost 2 bases and J lost 5, with 22 bases in between. The CDR3 spans 19 residues. Germline V gene sequence: CDR1 MDHEN, CDR2 SYDVKM. CDR3: CASSLTVFRRRPHNSPLHF. The CDR3 DNA is TGTGCCAGCAGTTTAACGGTTTTTCGGCGGAGACCTCATAATTCACCCCTCCACTTT.

There are a few counts of this clonotype. Germline is not matched at one junction end, which may reflect a read error. The chain links TRBV20-1 to TRBJ2-3; TRBD2 is a possible D gene (6 bases). Germline CDR1 is DFQATT and CDR2 is SNEGSKA (reference sequence). The CDR3 totals 13 residues. The CDR3 bases are TGCAGTGCTAGAGGTAGCGGACACTACGAGCTGTACTTC. This codes for CSARGSGHYELYF.

This clonotype was picked up many times. V and J are TRBV2 and TRBJ2-2, with 9 positions matching TRBD2. Germline-derived CDR1 and CDR2 are SNHLY and FYNNEI. The V and J ends lost 4 bases and 3 bases, in that order; junction bases with no gene match: 6. This CDR3 is built from 16 residues. In DNA, the CDR3 is TGTGCCAGCAGTGCAGGCGGGAGGGCCGACACCGGGGAGCTGTTTTTT. Translation: CASSAGGRADTGELFF.

There are many counts of this clonotype. The chain has TRBV6-1 and TRBJ1-5; no firm D call. Per the germline V gene, CDR1 is MNHNS and CDR2 is SASEGT. The CDR3 covers 17 residues. The V and J ends lost 1 base and 1 base respectively, with 14 bases between them. The CDR3 region is CASSEDRSRVSNQPQHF. The CDR3 DNA reads TGTGCCAGCAGTGAAGATCGCAGTCGGGTCAGCAATCAGCCCCAGCATTTT.

This sequence joins TRBV10-3 and TRBJ1-1; a weak D match, TRBD1 (5 bases). Germline-derived CDR1 and CDR2 are ENHRY and SYGVKD. The CDR3 spans 12 residues. V was shortened by 6 bases and J by 7 bases, with 12 bases between the two germline ends. The CDR3 DNA reads as TGTGCCATCAGGGGGGGTCCTCTTGAAGCTTTCTTT. Its translation: CAIRGGPLEAFF.

In this sample, this clonotype turned up once. A single base separates this from a much larger clone, so it may be a read error. This rearrangement joins TRBV3-1 to TRBJ1-4; D unclear. CDR1 LGHDT and CDR2 YNNKEL come from the germline V gene (reference sequence). The V end was cut by 1 base, the J end by 10 bases, with 13 bases between. The CDR3 length is 14 residues. CDR3 nucleotide sequence: TGTGCCAGCAGCCAAGGATCCGGAGAGGGAAAACTGTTTTTT. It codes for CASSQGSGEGKLFF.

The table lists this clonotype with a few counts. This chain links TRBV24-1 with TRBJ1-1; weak D call: TRBD1 (6 bases). CDR1 KGHDR and CDR2 SFDVKD come from the germline V gene. This CDR3 contains 18 residues. Trimming stripped 5 bases from V and 4 bases from J, with 25 bases between. CDR3 in DNA: TGTGCCACCAGTGGGGGGGGGCAGCTCAAAACGTTGGGCACTGAAGCTTTCTTT. Translation gives CATSGGGQLKTLGTEAFF.

This clonotype was observed many times. The DNA for the CDR3 is TGTGCCAGCAGCGTAGGGACAGGGATGGCCTACGAGCAGTACTTC. Its translation is CASSVGTGMAYEQYF. The V call is TRBV9, the J call TRBJ2-7; 8 bases align to TRBD1. V trimming: 0 bases; J trimming: 2 bases; junction bases outside the gene matches: 4. CDR1 SGDLS and CDR2 YYNGEE come from the germline V gene. The CDR3 covers 15 residues.

At least ten counts were recorded for this clonotype. The rearrangement uses TRBV18 and TRBJ1-4; D uncertain. The CDR3 is made up of 12 amino acids. Trimming stripped 2 bases from V and 8 bases from J, with 6 bases between. CDR1 is KGHSH, CDR2 LQKENI, per germline. The CDR3, as DNA: TGTGCCAGCTCACCAGACGGGGAAAAACTGTTTTTT. Translation gives CASSPDGEKLFF.

There are many counts of this clonotype. The genes are TRBV28 and TRBJ2-1; 9 bases are shared with TRBD1. There are 13 residues in the CDR3. Unmatched junction bases numbered 6, after V lost 6 bases and J lost 9 bases. CDR1 is MDHEN, CDR2 SYDVKM, per germline. This CDR3 is CASRRQGVGEQFF. The CDR3 DNA is TGTGCCAGCAGACGACAGGGGGTGGGTGAGCAGTTCTTC.

This clonotype came up many times. CDR3 sequence: CASRGRLAGGFNEQYF. The DNA of the CDR3 is TGTGCCAGCAGGGGTAGACTAGCGGGAGGATTCAACGAGCAGTACTTC. The chain carries TRBV2 and TRBJ2-7; TRBD2 matches 13 bases. Losses at the gene ends were 6 bases for V and 5 bases for J; bases not matched to a gene: 10. Germline V lookup: CDR1 SNHLY, CDR2 FYNNEI. The CDR3 covers 16 residues.